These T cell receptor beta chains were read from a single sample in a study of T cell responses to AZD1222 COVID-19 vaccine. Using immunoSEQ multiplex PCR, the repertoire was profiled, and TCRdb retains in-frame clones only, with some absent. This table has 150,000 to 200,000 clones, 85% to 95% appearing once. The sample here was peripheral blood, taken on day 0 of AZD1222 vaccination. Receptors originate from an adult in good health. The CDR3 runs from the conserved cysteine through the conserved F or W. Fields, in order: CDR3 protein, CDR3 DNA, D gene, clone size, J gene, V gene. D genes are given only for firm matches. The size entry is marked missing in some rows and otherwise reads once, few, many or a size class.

CASSWDTSGGFETQYF,TGTGCCAGCAGCTGGGATACTAGCGGGGGTTTCGAGACCCAGTACTTC,TRBD2,-,TRBJ2-5,TRBV5-4
CASSFPNQPQHF,TGTGCCAGCAGTTTTCCCAATCAGCCCCAGCATTTT,-,many,TRBJ1-5,TRBV6-2/TRBV6-3
CASRRLRGKNIQYF,TGTGCCAGCAGGCGGTTGCGGGGTAAAAACATTCAGTACTTC,-,few,TRBJ2-4,TRBV2
CASSEFWLQFF,TGTGCCAGCAGTGAATTCTGGTTGCAGTTCTTC,-,-,TRBJ2-1,TRBV25-1
CAISGNLAGEGTQYF,TGTGCCATCAGTGGGAACCTAGCGGGGGAGGGGACCCAGTACTTC,TRBD2,-,TRBJ2-5,TRBV10-3
CASSLTRVGDSPLHF,TGTGCCAGCAGCTTAACACGGGTTGGGGATTCACCCCTCCACTTT,-,-,TRBJ1-6,TRBV7-3
CASSASASGANVLTF,TGTGCCAGCAGCGCCTCGGCATCTGGGGCCAACGTCCTGACTTTC,-,-,TRBJ2-6,TRBV2
CASSYGSAMSDTQYF,TGTGCCAGCAGTTATGGGTCAGCAATGTCGGATACGCAGTATTTT,-,-,TRBJ2-3,TRBV6-5
CASSSTTPHYRGTWTGELFF,TGTGCCAGCAGCTCTACCACCCCCCATTACAGGGGGACCTGGACCGGGGAGCTGTTTTTT,TRBD1,once,TRBJ2-2,TRBV9
CASSPRQTYGYTF,TGTGCCAGCAGCCCGCGACAGACCTATGGCTACACCTTC,-,-,TRBJ1-2,TRBV9
CASSPLATTAETQYF,TGTGCCAGCAGCCCACTAGCGACCACGGCAGAGACCCAGTACTTC,TRBD2,-,TRBJ2-5,TRBV7-2
CASGFKRHIGRSYEQYF,TGTGCTAGTGGTTTTAAACGCCATATCGGCAGAAGCTACGAGCAGTACTTC,-,once,TRBJ2-7,TRBV12-5
CASSRGTSGSYEQYF,TGTGCCAGCTCACGAGGGACTAGCGGGAGTTACGAGCAGTACTTC,TRBD2,-,TRBJ2-7,TRBV18
CASSRLRESTYEQYF,TGTGCCAGCAGCCGGCTGAGGGAGAGCACCTACGAGCAGTACTTC,-,-,TRBJ2-7,TRBV7-8
CASSLITGRYSNQPQHF,TGTGCCAGCAGCTTGATTACAGGGAGGTATAGCAATCAGCCCCAGCATTTT,-,once,TRBJ1-5,TRBV7-2
CASSLVAGSSYNSPLHF,TGTGCCAGCAGCTTGGTGGCAGGGAGCTCCTATAATTCACCCCTCCACTTT,-,-,TRBJ1-6,TRBV5-4
CASSFAGGDSHYEQYF,TGTGCCAGCAGTTTCGCCGGAGGGGACAGCCACTACGAGCAGTACTTC,-,-,TRBJ2-7,TRBV6-5
CASSIPGTAGYNEQFF,TGTGCCAGTAGTATACCCGGGACAGCGGGGTACAATGAGCAGTTCTTC,-,-,TRBJ2-1,TRBV19
CASSERLSRGEKLFF,TGTGCCAGCAGTGAACGGTTATCAAGGGGGGAAAAACTGTTTTTT,-,-,TRBJ1-4,TRBV6-1
CASSRHQTAKIQETQYF,TGTGCCAGTAGTCGTCACCAGACAGCGAAGATTCAAGAGACCCAGTACTTC,-,-,TRBJ2-5,TRBV19
CSGTVGGPNTGELFF,TGCAGCGGGACTGTGGGGGGGCCTAACACCGGGGAGCTGTTTTTT,-,once,TRBJ2-2,TRBV29-1
CASSSRTGEKLFF,TGTGCCAGCAGCTCTCGGACAGGGGAAAAACTGTTTTTT,TRBD1,-,TRBJ1-4,TRBV7-2
CATSDTGLAGGGEQFF,TGTGCCACCAGTGATACGGGACTAGCGGGAGGGGGTGAGCAGTTCTTC,TRBD2,-,TRBJ2-1,TRBV24-1
CASSFGTGYGYTF,TGTGCCAGCAGTTTCGGGACAGGCTATGGCTACACCTTC,TRBD1,-,TRBJ1-2,TRBV28
CAIRGRLSYEQYF,TGTGCCATCAGAGGAAGACTATCCTACGAGCAGTACTTC,-,few,TRBJ2-7,TRBV10-3
CASRPGGTGSYEQYF,TGCGCCAGCAGACCTGGGGGGACAGGGAGCTACGAGCAGTACTTC,TRBD1,few,TRBJ2-7,TRBV5-1
CASSQRVGSGANVLTF,TGTGCCAGCAGCCAAAGAGTAGGCTCTGGGGCCAACGTCCTGACTTTC,-,-,TRBJ2-6,TRBV3-1/TRBV3-2
CASSPRDRGSYEQYF,TGTGCCAGCTCACCGAGGGACAGGGGCTCCTACGAGCAGTACTTC,TRBD1,once,TRBJ2-7,TRBV18
CASSSPRDRGTEKLFF,TGTGCCAGCAGCTCACCCCGGGACAGGGGAACTGAAAAACTGTTTTTT,TRBD1,-,TRBJ1-4,TRBV5-7
CASSSSLSTDTMNTEAFF,TGTGCCAGCAGCTCGAGTTTAAGTACGGACACCATGAACACTGAAGCTTTCTTT,-,-,TRBJ1-1,TRBV5-4
CASSLMEEKLFF,TGTGCCAGCAGCTTAATGGAGGAAAAACTGTTTTTT,-,-,TRBJ1-4,TRBV7-9
CASEDRGFYGYTF,TGTGCCAGTGAAGACAGGGGATTTTATGGCTACACCTTC,TRBD1,-,TRBJ1-2,TRBV19
CASSQGDNANYGYTF,TGTGCCAGCAGCCAAGGGGACAACGCGAACTATGGCTACACCTTC,-,-,TRBJ1-2,TRBV3-1/TRBV3-2
CASSQGRDRGGYTF,TGCGCCAGCAGCCAAGGCAGGGACCGGGGTGGCTACACCTTC,-,-,TRBJ1-2,TRBV4-3
CASSFTGRGGELFF,TGTGCCAGCAGCTTTACAGGGCGCGGTGGGGAGCTGTTTTTT,-,-,TRBJ2-2,TRBV7-3
CASRWGSNSPLHF,TGTGCCAGCAGGTGGGGGAGCAATTCACCCCTCCACTTT,-,-,TRBJ1-6,TRBV5-4
CASSFSGTGQETQYF,TGTGCCAGCAGCTTCTCAGGGACAGGGCAAGAGACCCAGTACTTC,TRBD1,-,TRBJ2-5,TRBV11-2
CASSQDLSLTGNTIYF,TGCGCCAGCAGCCAAGATTTATCCCTAACCGGAAACACCATATATTTT,-,-,TRBJ1-3,TRBV4-3
CASSEGGYEQYF,TGTGCCAGCTCGGAAGGGGGCTACGAGCAGTACTTC,-,-,TRBJ2-7,TRBV18
CASIQGASEKLFF,TGTGCCAGCATCCAAGGGGCGTCGGAAAAACTGTTTTTT,-,-,TRBJ1-4,TRBV28
CASSSVAGGVTDTQYF,TGTGCCAGCAGCTCGGTAGCGGGGGGGGTCACAGATACGCAGTATTTT,TRBD2,-,TRBJ2-3,TRBV7-9
CASSLGTDLGNTIYF,TGTGCCAGCAGCCTCGGGACAGATCTTGGAAACACCATATATTTT,TRBD1,-,TRBJ1-3,TRBV6-5
CASSLARQGGSYEQYF,TGCGCCAGCAGCTTGGCCCGACAGGGGGGGAGCTACGAGCAGTACTTC,TRBD1,-,TRBJ2-7,TRBV5-1
CASSLNGYEQYF,TGTGCCAGCAGCTTAAACGGGTACGAGCAGTACTTC,-,-,TRBJ2-7,TRBV7-9
CASSETRNTGELFF,TGTGCCAGCAGTGAGACACGGAACACCGGGGAGCTGTTTTTT,-,-,TRBJ2-2,TRBV6-4
CASSLARRNEQFF,TGTGCCAGCAGTTTAGCCAGGCGCAATGAGCAGTTCTTC,-,-,TRBJ2-1,TRBV12-3/TRBV12-4
CASSPGIRINSPLHF,TGTGCCAGCTCACCAGGAATCAGAATAAATTCACCCCTCCACTTT,-,-,TRBJ1-6,TRBV18
CASRRAGGMNTEAFF,TGTGCCAGCAGGCGCGCCGGGGGGATGAACACTGAAGCTTTCTTT,-,-,TRBJ1-1,TRBV6-5
CASSPGGLGNTIYF,TGTGCCAGCAGTCCAGGGGGACTGGGGAACACCATATATTTT,TRBD1,-,TRBJ1-3,TRBV2
CASSLLTGRRYEQYF,TGTGCCAGCAGCTTGTTAACAGGGAGGAGGTACGAGCAGTACTTC,-,few,TRBJ2-7,TRBV5-6
CASSLLGGGPGQPQHF,TGTGCCAGCAGTTTATTGGGCGGGGGACCGGGTCAGCCCCAGCATTTT,-,-,TRBJ1-5,TRBV27
CASSMRGVHNQPQHF,TGTGCCAGTAGTATGAGGGGGGTGCACAATCAGCCCCAGCATTTT,-,-,TRBJ1-5,TRBV19
CASSLSVSWETQYF,TGTGCCAGCAGCTTATCTGTTAGTTGGGAGACCCAGTACTTC,-,-,TRBJ2-5,TRBV7-3
CAISEGGAVGNTIYF,TGTGCCATCAGTGAAGGCGGGGCGGTTGGAAACACCATATATTTT,-,-,TRBJ1-3,TRBV10-3
CASSSGHGNTIYF,TGTGCCAGCAGCTCCGGACATGGAAACACCATATATTTT,-,-,TRBJ1-3,TRBV11-2
CASRTSGTGDGEQFF,TGTGCCAGCAGAACGTCCGGGACAGGGGATGGTGAGCAGTTCTTC,TRBD1,-,TRBJ2-1,TRBV6-6
CASSYDSRLNGNTEAFF,TGTGCCAGCAGCTATGACTCTAGGCTCAACGGGAACACTGAAGCTTTCTTT,-,-,TRBJ1-1,TRBV21-1
CASSSQGGWLEKLFF,TGTGCCAGCAGCTCCCAGGGGGGCTGGTTGGAAAAACTGTTTTTT,TRBD1,once,TRBJ1-4,TRBV7-9
CASSWTLGGGNQPQHF,TGTGCCAGCAGTTGGACTCTCGGGGGAGGTAATCAGCCCCAGCATTTT,-,-,TRBJ1-5,TRBV7-2